The text below deals with one T cell receptor (beta chain). As yet, its antigen is unknown. Amplification from RNA transcripts yielded the TCR beta CDR3 regions. After a first-round RT-PCR with HTBI primers, a second-round multiplex PCR was run. MiXCR, applied by TCRdb to the multiplex PCR reads, yields one record per CDR3 protein. The sample lists approximately 540,000 distinct CDR3 sequences; about 35% were seen once. Germline V gene data show CDR1 as SGHTA and CDR2 as FQGNSA. This CDR3 comprises 15 residues. V lost 7 bases to trimming and J lost 11 bases; unmatched junction nucleotides: 18. Each hyperthyroidism patient was newly diagnosed, with under 2 months' duration, and aged 18 to 65. Lactation, pregnancy, uncontrolled infections and other autoimmune diseases were all grounds for excluding patients. The sample belongs to a study of Graves' ophthalmopathy and Graves' hyperthyroidism. Notes on the study in general: In predicting ophthalmopathy progression, the model reached approximately 70% sensitivity and 72.22% specificity.

This sequence joins TRBV7-2 and TRBJ2-5; 8 bases line up with TRBD2. Sample: peripheral blood or thyroid tissue (not recorded which). The receptor comes from an adult man with Graves' hyperthyroidism. For the CDR3, the DNA is TGTGCCAGCAACCCGGGGGGGCCGGGGAGTCATACGCAGTACTTC. This sequence encodes CASNPGGPGSHTQYF.